The 26 T cell receptor beta chains below all came from one sample that was sequenced in a study of cytomegalovirus exposure and HLA in healthy donors. PCR primers comprised 60 Vbeta and 13 Jbeta primers. Generated by immunoSEQ multiplex PCR, the TCRdb table keeps only in-frame clones and is missing some. The repertoire holds 150,000 to 200,000 clones, with 78% as singletons. The sequenced material came from PBMCs. These receptors were taken from a woman younger than 45 in good health and CMV-seropositive.

J is TRBJ1-5 and V is TRBV11-2; D remains ambiguous. Trimming took off 3 bases at V and 9 bases at J, with 12 bases between the two ends. Germline V lookup: CDR1 SGHAT, CDR2 FQNNGV. The CDR3 consists of 13 residues. The CDR3 loop is CASSLTGERPQHF. As DNA, the CDR3 is TGTGCCAGCAGCTTGACCGGGGAGCGGCCCCAGCATTTT.

The gene calls are TRBV19 and TRBJ2-2; 8 bases fit TRBD2. The germline gives CDR1 LNHDA, CDR2 SQIVND (reference sequence). CDR3 length: 15 amino acids. Trimming removed 5 bases from V and 5 bases from J; junction bases left unmatched: 7. CDR3 loop: CASSQVAGTTGELFF. The CDR3 nucleotides are TGTGCCAGTAGTCAGGTAGCGGGAACGACCGGGGAGCTGTTTTTT.

The chain has TRBV18 and TRBJ2-1; 7 bases agree with TRBD2. The CDR3 totals 13 residues. V shed 0 bases and J 9 bases; nucleotides not matched to a gene: 2. Germline V gene data show CDR1 as KGHSH and CDR2 as LQKENI. CDR3 sequence reads: CASSPPGTTEQFF. The CDR3 DNA reads TGTGCCAGCTCACCACCTGGGACTACTGAGCAGTTCTTC.

This chain links TRBV14 with TRBJ1-6; D gene uncertain. The CDR3 covers 16 residues. V was trimmed by 0 bases and J by 7 bases, leaving 13 bases between them. CDR1 and CDR2 (germline): SGHDN, FVKESK. CDR3 sequence reads: CASSQEVKRLNSPLHF. CDR3 DNA sequence: TGTGCCAGCAGCCAAGAAGTGAAGAGATTAAATTCACCCCTCCACTTT.

The J gene is TRBJ1-1, the V gene TRBV10-2; D remains unclear. Germline CDR1 is WSHSY and CDR2 is SAAADI. Deletions cut 7 bases from V and 0 bases from J, with 9 bases between. The CDR3 has 13 residues. Written as DNA, the CDR3 is TGCGCCAGCATAGCACGAATGAACACTGAAGCTTTCTTT. It is translated as CASIARMNTEAFF.

This chain joins TRBV5-1 and TRBJ2-7; 11 nucleotides line up with TRBD1. J was trimmed by 9 bases and V by 6 bases; bases with no gene match: 11. Germline V gene data show CDR1 as SGHRS and CDR2 as YFSETQ. The CDR3 length is 14 residues. CDR3 region: CASTGTGGAPGQYF. The CDR3 DNA sequence: TGCGCCAGCACCGGGACAGGGGGAGCCCCCGGGCAGTACTTC. The full variable domain, its missing parts supplied by reference TRBV5-1 and TRBJ2-7, is KAGVTQTPRYLIKTRGQQVTLSCSPISGHRSVSWYQQTPGQGLQFLFEYFSETQRNKGNFPGRFSGRQFSNSRSEMNVSTLELGDSALYLCASTGTGGAPGQYFGPGTRLTVT.

This clone was counted between two and nine times. The rearrangement uses TRBV5-6 and TRBJ1-4, with D possibly matching TRBD1 (5 bases). Germline V gives CDR1 SGHDT, CDR2 YYEEEE. The V gene lost 4 bases and the J gene lost 7 bases, with 11 bases spanning the gap. CDR3 size: 13 residues. CDR3 DNA sequence: TGTGCCAGCAGCCTTGACGGGGGTGAAAAACTGTTTTTT. Its protein is CASSLDGGEKLFF. The variable domain in full, completed from reference TRBV5-6 and TRBJ1-4, reads DAGVTQSPTHLIKTRGQQVTLRCSPKSGHDTVSWYQQALGQGPQFIFQYYEEEERQRGNFPDRFSGHQFPNYSSELNVNALLLGDSALYLCASSLDGGEKLFFGSGTQLSVL.

V is TRBV27 and J is TRBJ2-7; maybe TRBD1 (6 bases). CDR1 and CDR2 (germline): MNHEY, SMNVEV (reference sequence). The CDR3 is made up of 12 amino acids. V lost 6 bases and J lost 2, with 8 bases in between. CDR3 DNA sequence: TGTGCCAGCAGGAGGGGGACCTACGAGCAGTACTTC. This codes for CASRRGTYEQYF.

This chain connects TRBV15 to TRBJ1-5, with D perhaps matching TRBD1 (5 bases). The CDR3 has 15 residues. Trimming removed 0 bases from V and 3 bases from J, with 9 bases in between. The germline V gene encodes CDR1 LNHNV and CDR2 YYDKDF (reference sequence). The CDR3 nucleotides are TGTGCCACCAGCAGAGACAGGGTTAACAATCAGCCCCAGCATTTT. Translated: CATSRDRVNNQPQHF.

The chain combines TRBV6-6 with TRBJ2-2, with D tentatively TRBD1 (5 bases). The CDR3 spans 16 residues. The ends were cut back, 0 bases at V and 3 bases at J, with 11 bases in the middle. Germline CDR1 is MNHNY and CDR2 is SVGAGI (reference sequence). The CDR3 bases are TGTGCCAGCAGTTACTCTCAGGGTCCCGACACCGGGGAGCTGTTTTTT. Amino acid sequence: CASSYSQGPDTGELFF.

In the case of this clone: One junction end disagrees with the germline gene, perhaps due to a read error. The J gene is TRBJ2-1, the V gene TRBV15, with D possibly being TRBD2 (5 bases). Germline V lookup: CDR1 LNHNV, CDR2 YYDKDF (reference sequence). This CDR3 is built from 13 residues. This CDR3 is CATTAGTYNEQFF. CDR3 in DNA: TGTGCGACCACGGCGGGTACCTACAATGAGCAGTTCTTC.

This chain uses TRBV6-1 with TRBJ1-2; 7 bases map to TRBD1. With V trimmed by 6 bases and J by 5 bases, 9 bases remained unmatched. The CDR3 contains 14 residues. Germline values: CDR1 MNHNS, CDR2 SASEGT. Here the CDR3 reads CASRRTTGLYGYTF. CDR3 DNA: TGTGCCAGCAGACGAACGACAGGGTTGTATGGCTACACCTTC.

The CDR3 region is CASSLQGNEQYF. DNA of the CDR3: TGTGCCAGCAGCCTACAGGGGAACGAGCAGTACTTC. V and J are TRBV7-9 and TRBJ2-7; 7 bases are a match to TRBD1. Trimming took 5 bases from V and 5 from J; bases not matched to a gene: 3. The germline V gene has CDR1 SEHNR and CDR2 FQNEAQ (reference sequence). The CDR3 is 12 amino acids.

The rearrangement uses TRBV28 and TRBJ1-1; unclear D gene. CDR1 is MDHEN and CDR2 is SYDVKM in the germline V gene. Trimming cost V 6 bases and J 11 bases, with 19 bases left between them. This CDR3 has 13 amino acids. The CDR3 region has the DNA TGTGCCAGCAGCCCCCCATCGGGTGGTTGGGCTTTCTTT. Amino acid sequence: CASSPPSGGWAFF. Full variable domain (missing parts from reference TRBV28 and TRBJ1-1): DVKVTQSSRYLVKRTGEKVFLECVQDMDHENMFWYRQDPGLGLRLIYFSYDVKMKEKGDIPEGYSVSREKKERFSLILESASTNQTSMYLCASSPPSGGWAFFGQGTRLTVV.

CDR3 region: CASSLIGQETQYF. The CDR3 coding sequence is TGTGCCAGCAGCTTGATCGGTCAAGAGACCCAGTACTTC. This sequence joins TRBV5-4 and TRBJ2-5; no clear D. The germline V and J ends were trimmed by 1 base and 2 bases, with 6 bases remaining between them. CDR1 is SGHNT, CDR2 YYREEE, per germline (reference sequence). The CDR3 covers 13 residues. The full variable domain, in which reference TRBV5-4 and TRBJ2-5 provide the parts outside the CDR3, is ETGVTQSPTHLIKTRGQQVTLRCSSQSGHNTVSWYQQALGQGPQFIFQYYREEENGRGNFPPRFSGLQFPNYSSELNVNALELDDSALYLCASSLIGQETQYFGPGTRLLVL.

The V call is TRBV5-1, the J call TRBJ1-2; unclear D gene. The CDR3 length is 14 residues. V was cut by 0 bases and J by 6 bases, with 12 bases left in between. Looked up from germline, CDR1 is SGHRS and CDR2 is YFSETQ. CDR3 bases: TGCGCCAGCAGCTTGGATTCAGGCCGGAATGGCTACACCTTC. Its translation: CASSLDSGRNGYTF.

The J gene is TRBJ1-1, the V gene TRBV5-1; D gene ambiguous. Germline values: CDR1 SGHRS, CDR2 YFSETQ. With 0 bases removed from V and 2 bases from J, the gap between germline ends came to 8 bases. This CDR3 has 14 residues. The CDR3 coding sequence is TGCGCCAGCAGCTTGGAGTGGCCCAACACTGAAGCTTTCTTT. Amino acids: CASSLEWPNTEAFF. Full variable domain (outside the CDR3, taken from reference TRBV5-1 and TRBJ1-1): KAGVTQTPRYLIKTRGQQVTLSCSPISGHRSVSWYQQTPGQGLQFLFEYFSETQRNKGNFPGRFSGRQFSNSRSEMNVSTLELGDSALYLCASSLEWPNTEAFFGQGTRLTVV.

This clone appeared once. The rearrangement joins TRBV28 to TRBJ2-7; D is unresolved. CDR3 length: 12 residues. V was cut by 6 bases and J by 5 bases, with 11 bases left in between. Germline V gene lookup returns CDR1 MDHEN and CDR2 SYDVKM. The CDR3 sequence is CASRRPEDEQYF. The CDR3 DNA sequence: TGTGCCAGCAGGCGACCTGAGGACGAGCAGTACTTC.

This chain connects TRBV5-6 to TRBJ1-6; D unresolved. The CDR3 length is 15 residues. The V end was cut by 0 bases, the J end by 2 bases, with 6 bases between. Germline V gene lookup returns CDR1 SGHDT and CDR2 YYEEEE. The CDR3 nucleotides read TGTGCCAGCAGCTTGGGGTTAGCCTATAATTCACCCCTCCACTTT. Translation gives CASSLGLAYNSPLHF.

Comments on this clone: The germline gene is not matched at one end of the junction; a read error may be the cause. The V gene is TRBV7-7, the J gene TRBJ2-5; D is unclear. Germline V CDR1 and CDR2: SSHAT, FNYEAQ (reference sequence). This CDR3 is 13 amino acids long. CDR3 nucleotides: TGTGCTAGCAGCTTACAGATCCAAGAGACCCAGTACTTC. It encodes CASSLQIQETQYF.

As regards this clone: Other nucleotide sequences in the sample specify the same CDR3. The gene calls are TRBV5-1 and TRBJ2-7; D is unclear. The ends were cut back, 0 bases at V and 3 bases at J, with 4 bases in the middle. The CDR3 totals 12 residues. Germline assignment: CDR1 SGHRS and CDR2 YFSETQ. The CDR3 nucleotides are TGCGCCAGCAGCTTGGGCGGCTACGAGCAGTACTTC. Its translation: CASSLGGYEQYF.

The genes are TRBV9 and TRBJ2-1, with D hard to call. This CDR3 region has 15 residues. In germline, CDR1 is SGDLS, CDR2 YYNGEE. V was trimmed by 3 bases and J by 0 bases, leaving 10 bases between them. CDR3 region: CASSGGLSSYNEQFF. CDR3 nucleotide sequence: TGTGCCAGCAGCGGAGGCTTAAGCTCCTACAATGAGCAGTTCTTC.

The V call is TRBV7-2, the J call TRBJ2-3; TRBD2 matches 7 bases. The J segment lost 4 bases and the V segment lost 4 bases, leaving 2 bases of the junction unmatched. The CDR3 is 13 amino acids. Germline V gene sequence: CDR1 SGHTA, CDR2 FQGNSA. This chain's CDR3 is CASSSTSADTQYF. As DNA, the CDR3 is TGTGCCAGCAGCTCTACTAGCGCAGATACGCAGTATTTT.

J is TRBJ2-7 and V is TRBV27; 8 positions agree with TRBD1. J was trimmed by 6 bases and V by 5 bases; bases with no gene match: 6. CDR3 length equals 13 residues. Germline-derived CDR1 and CDR2 are MNHEY and SMNVEV (reference sequence). Written as DNA, the CDR3 is TGTGCCAGCAGTGACAGGGGCCGTAGCGAGCAGTACTTC. Translation gives CASSDRGRSEQYF.

J is TRBJ2-3 and V is TRBV5-6; no clear D. CDR1 is SGHDT, CDR2 YYEEEE, per germline. This CDR3 has 13 amino acids. Trimming left V 3 bases short and J 4 bases short, with 9 bases between. Here the CDR3 reads CASSYPRADTQYF. The CDR3 DNA is TGTGCCAGCAGCTACCCTCGGGCAGATACGCAGTATTTT.

This rearrangement joins TRBV6-4 to TRBJ2-2; 10 bases line up with TRBD1. Germline loops: CDR1 MRHNA, CDR2 SNTAGT. CDR3 length: 14 residues. With 10 bases clipped from V and 2 bases from J, the junction kept 4 bases outside the gene matches. The CDR3 DNA sequence: TGTGCCACAAGGACAGGGGGTAACACCGGGGAGCTGTTTTTT. Its translation is CATRTGGNTGELFF.